This T cell receptor beta chain was found in a study of blood T cell repertoires in COVID-19. V was cut by 5 bases and J by 3 bases, with 8 bases left in between. Germline lookup yields CDR1 LNHDA and CDR2 SQIVND (reference sequence). CDR3 length equals 13 residues. Sequenced by immunoSEQ multiplex PCR; TCRdb stores in-frame clones only, minus some. The sample lists around 300,000 clones, around 82% occurring once. The chain recombines TRBV19 with TRBJ1-5; D not resolved. This sequence was found in a man under 40 with active or convalescent COVID-19. The sample taken for sequencing was peripheral blood. The CDR3 DNA follows: TGTGCCAGTAGTGGAGACCACAATCAGCCCCAGCATTTT. Protein product: CASSGDHNQPQHF.